This TCR beta chain was recorded in a study of monozygotic twins with cystic fibrosis. Study results and caveats: In this small cohort, shared CDR3 numbers showed no association with age, concordance or disease severity. Unrelated CF individuals shared fewer identical clonotypes than monozygotic CF twins.

To note about this clone: The antigen is unknown. A junction end diverges from the germline sequence, so it may reflect a read error.

The method was immunoSEQ multiplex PCR; TCRdb's version includes in-frame clones alone and lacks a portion of them. The table has approximately 36,000 clones, under 95% seen once. The sequenced sample was blood. The receptor comes from a boy aged 2 to 10 with cystic fibrosis.

The CDR3 DNA reads as TGTGCCACCAGCAGAGTGGCAGCAGCCCCGTATGCCTACACCTTC. Its protein is CATSRVAAAPYAYTF. V usage is TRBV15 and J usage is TRBJ1-2; D not certain. This CDR3 contains 15 residues. Germline CDR1 reads LNHNV; CDR2 reads YYDKDF (reference sequence).